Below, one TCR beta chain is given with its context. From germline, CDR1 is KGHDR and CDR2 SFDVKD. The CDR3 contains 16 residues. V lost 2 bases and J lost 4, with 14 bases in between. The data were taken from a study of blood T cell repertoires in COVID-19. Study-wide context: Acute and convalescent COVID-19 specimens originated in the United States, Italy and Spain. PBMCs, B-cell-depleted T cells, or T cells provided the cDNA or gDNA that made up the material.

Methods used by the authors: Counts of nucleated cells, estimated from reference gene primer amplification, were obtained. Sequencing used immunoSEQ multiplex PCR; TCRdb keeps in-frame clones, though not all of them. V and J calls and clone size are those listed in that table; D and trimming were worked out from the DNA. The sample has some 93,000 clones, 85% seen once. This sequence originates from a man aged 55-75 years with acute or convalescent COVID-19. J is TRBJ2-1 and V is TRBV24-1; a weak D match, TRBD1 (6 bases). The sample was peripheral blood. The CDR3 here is CATSDSGPGQYNEQFF. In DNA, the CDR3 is TGTGCCACCAGTGATTCGGGCCCCGGACAGTACAATGAGCAGTTCTTC.